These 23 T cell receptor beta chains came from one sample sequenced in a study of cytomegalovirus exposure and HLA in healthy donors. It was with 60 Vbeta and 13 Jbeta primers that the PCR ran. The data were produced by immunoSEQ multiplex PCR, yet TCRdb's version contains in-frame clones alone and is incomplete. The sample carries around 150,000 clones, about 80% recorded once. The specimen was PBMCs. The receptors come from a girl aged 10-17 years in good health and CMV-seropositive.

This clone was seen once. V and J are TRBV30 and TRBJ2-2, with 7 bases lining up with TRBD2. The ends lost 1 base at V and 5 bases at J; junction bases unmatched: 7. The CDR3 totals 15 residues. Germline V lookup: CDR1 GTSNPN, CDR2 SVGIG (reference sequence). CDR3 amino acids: CAWSARRGVTGELFF. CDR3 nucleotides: TGTGCCTGGAGTGCTCGACGGGGGGTTACCGGGGAGCTGTTTTTT.

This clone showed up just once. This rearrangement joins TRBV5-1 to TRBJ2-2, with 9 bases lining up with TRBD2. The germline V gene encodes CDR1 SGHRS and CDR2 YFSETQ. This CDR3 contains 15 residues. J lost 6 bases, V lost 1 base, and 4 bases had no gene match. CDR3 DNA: TGCGCCAGCAGCTTGAGCCTAGCGGGATCCGGGGAGCTGTTTTTT. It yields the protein CASSLSLAGSGELFF. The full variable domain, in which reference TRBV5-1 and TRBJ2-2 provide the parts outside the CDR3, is KAGVTQTPRYLIKTRGQQVTLSCSPISGHRSVSWYQQTPGQGLQFLFEYFSETQRNKGNFPGRFSGRQFSNSRSEMNVSTLELGDSALYLCASSLSLAGSGELFFGEGSRLTVL.

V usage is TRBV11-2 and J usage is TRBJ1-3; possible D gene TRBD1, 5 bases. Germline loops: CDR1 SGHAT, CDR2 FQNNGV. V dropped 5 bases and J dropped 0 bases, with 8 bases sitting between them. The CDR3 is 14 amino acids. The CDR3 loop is CASSTQVSGNTIYF. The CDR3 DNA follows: TGTGCCAGCAGCACACAGGTCTCTGGAAACACCATATATTTT.

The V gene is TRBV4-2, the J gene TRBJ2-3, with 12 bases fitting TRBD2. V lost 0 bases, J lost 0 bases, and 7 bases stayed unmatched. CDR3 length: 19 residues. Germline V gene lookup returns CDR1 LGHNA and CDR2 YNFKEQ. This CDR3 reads CASSQDPTSGGPSTDTQYF. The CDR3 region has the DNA TGTGCCAGCAGCCAAGATCCAACTAGCGGGGGGCCAAGCACAGATACGCAGTATTTT.

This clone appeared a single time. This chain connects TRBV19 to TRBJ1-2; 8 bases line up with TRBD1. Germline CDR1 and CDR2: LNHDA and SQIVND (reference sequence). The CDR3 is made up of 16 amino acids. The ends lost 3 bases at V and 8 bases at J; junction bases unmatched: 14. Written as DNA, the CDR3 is TGTGCCAGTAGTATTGCGGCGCAGGGGGCATATGAAGGCTACACCTTC. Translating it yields CASSIAAQGAYEGYTF.

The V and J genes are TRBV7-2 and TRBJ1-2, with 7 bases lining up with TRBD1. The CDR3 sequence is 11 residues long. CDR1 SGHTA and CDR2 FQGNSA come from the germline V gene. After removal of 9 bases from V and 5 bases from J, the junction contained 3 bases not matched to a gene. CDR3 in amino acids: CARGQTYGYTF. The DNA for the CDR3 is TGTGCCAGGGGACAGACATATGGCTACACCTTC.

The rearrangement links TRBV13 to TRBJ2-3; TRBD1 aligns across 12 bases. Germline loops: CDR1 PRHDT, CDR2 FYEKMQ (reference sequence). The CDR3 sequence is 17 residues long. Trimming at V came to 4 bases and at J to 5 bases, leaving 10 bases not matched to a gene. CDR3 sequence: CASSYTGTGGGGDTQYF. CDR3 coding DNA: TGTGCCAGCAGCTACACCGGGACAGGGGGCGGAGGAGATACGCAGTATTTT. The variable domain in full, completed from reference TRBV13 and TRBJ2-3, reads AAGVIQSPRHLIKEKRETATLKCYPIPRHDTVYWYQQGPGQDPQFLISFYEKMQSDKGSIPDRFSAQQFSDYHSELNMSSLELGDSALYFCASSYTGTGGGGDTQYFGPGTRLTVL.

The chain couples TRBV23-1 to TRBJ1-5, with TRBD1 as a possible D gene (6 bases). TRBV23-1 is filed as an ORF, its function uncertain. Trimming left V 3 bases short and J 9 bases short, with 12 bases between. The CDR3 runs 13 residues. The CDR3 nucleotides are TGCGCCAGCAGTCACCGGCAGGGGTCGCCCCAGCATTTT. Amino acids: CASSHRQGSPQHF.

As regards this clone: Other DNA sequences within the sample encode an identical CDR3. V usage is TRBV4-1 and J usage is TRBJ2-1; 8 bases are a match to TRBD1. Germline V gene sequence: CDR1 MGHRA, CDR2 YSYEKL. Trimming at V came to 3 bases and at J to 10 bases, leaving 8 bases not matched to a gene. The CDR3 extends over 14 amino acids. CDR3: CASSHRQGRGEQFF. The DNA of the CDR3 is TGCGCCAGCAGCCATAGACAGGGGAGAGGGGAGCAGTTCTTC.

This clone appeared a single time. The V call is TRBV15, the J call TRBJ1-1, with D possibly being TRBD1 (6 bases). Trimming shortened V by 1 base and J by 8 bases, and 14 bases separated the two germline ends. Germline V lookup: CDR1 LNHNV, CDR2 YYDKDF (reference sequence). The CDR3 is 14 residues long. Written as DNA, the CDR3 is TGTGCCACCAGCAGAGGAGGGGGGGCATCCGAAGCTTTCTTT. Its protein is CATSRGGGASEAFF.

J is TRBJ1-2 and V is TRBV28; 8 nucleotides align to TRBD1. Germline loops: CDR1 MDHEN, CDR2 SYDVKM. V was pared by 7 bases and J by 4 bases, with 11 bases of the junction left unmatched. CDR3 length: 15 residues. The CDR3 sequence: CASNTLRGHGYGYTF. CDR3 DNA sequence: TGTGCCAGCAACACCCTCAGGGGGCACGGCTATGGCTACACCTTC.

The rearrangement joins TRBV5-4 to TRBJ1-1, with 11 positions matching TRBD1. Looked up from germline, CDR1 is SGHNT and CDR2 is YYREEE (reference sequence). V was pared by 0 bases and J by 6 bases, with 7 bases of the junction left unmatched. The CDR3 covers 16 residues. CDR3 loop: CASSLEDRGPTPEAFF. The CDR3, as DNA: TGTGCCAGCAGCTTGGAGGACAGGGGGCCGACACCTGAAGCTTTCTTT.

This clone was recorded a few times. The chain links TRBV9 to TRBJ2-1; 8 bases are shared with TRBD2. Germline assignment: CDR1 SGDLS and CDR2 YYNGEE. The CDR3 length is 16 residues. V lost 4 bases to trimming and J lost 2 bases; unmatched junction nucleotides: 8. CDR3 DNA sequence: TGTGCCAGCAGCCCCCTCGGGGGGGCACCCTACAATGAGCAGTTCTTC. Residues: CASSPLGGAPYNEQFF.

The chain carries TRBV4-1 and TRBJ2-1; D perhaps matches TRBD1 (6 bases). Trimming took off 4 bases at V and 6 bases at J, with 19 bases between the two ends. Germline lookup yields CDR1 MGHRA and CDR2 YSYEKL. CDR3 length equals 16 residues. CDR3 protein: CASSPLNTGTRNEQFF. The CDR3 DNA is TGCGCCAGCAGCCCGCTAAATACCGGGACACGCAATGAGCAGTTCTTC.

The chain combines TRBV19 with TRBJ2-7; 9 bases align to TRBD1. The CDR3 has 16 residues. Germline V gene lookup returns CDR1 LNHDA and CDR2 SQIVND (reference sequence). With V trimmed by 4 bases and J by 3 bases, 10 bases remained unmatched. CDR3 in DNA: TGTGCCAGTAGTAAACCACCGGGACAGGGTGGCTACGAGCAGTACTTC. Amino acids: CASSKPPGQGGYEQYF.

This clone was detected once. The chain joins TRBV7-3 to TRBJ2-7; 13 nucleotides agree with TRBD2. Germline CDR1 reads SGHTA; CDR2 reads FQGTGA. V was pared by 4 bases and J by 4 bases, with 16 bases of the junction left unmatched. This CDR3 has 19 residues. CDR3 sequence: CASSYQTKGLAGDVYEQYF. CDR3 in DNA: TGTGCCAGCAGCTACCAGACGAAAGGACTAGCGGGAGATGTATACGAGCAGTACTTC.

The CDR3 here is CASSLLARADTEAFF. The CDR3 coding sequence is TGTGCCAGCAGTTTATTGGCGAGGGCCGACACTGAAGCTTTCTTT. V usage is TRBV27 and J usage is TRBJ1-1; D ambiguous. Germline V lookup: CDR1 MNHEY, CDR2 SMNVEV (reference sequence). The CDR3 has 15 amino acids. Trimming took off 1 base at V and 3 bases at J, with 12 bases between the two ends.

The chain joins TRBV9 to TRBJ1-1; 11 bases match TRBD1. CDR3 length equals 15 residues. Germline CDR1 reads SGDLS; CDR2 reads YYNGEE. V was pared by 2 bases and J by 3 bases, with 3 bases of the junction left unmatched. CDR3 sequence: CASSVWDRGDTEAFF. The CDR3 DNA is TGTGCCAGCAGCGTCTGGGACAGGGGGGACACTGAAGCTTTCTTT.

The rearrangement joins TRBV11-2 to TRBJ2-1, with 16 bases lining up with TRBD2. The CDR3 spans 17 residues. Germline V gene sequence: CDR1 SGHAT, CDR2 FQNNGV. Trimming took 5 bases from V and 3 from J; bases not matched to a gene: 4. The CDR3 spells CASSPGLAGGFYNEQFF. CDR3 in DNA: TGTGCCAGCAGCCCGGGACTAGCGGGAGGGTTCTACAATGAGCAGTTCTTC.

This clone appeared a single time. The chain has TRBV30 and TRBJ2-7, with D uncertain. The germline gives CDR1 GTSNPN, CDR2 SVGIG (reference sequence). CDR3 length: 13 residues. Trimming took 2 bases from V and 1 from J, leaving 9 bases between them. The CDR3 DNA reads TGTGCCTGGAGTATCGACTTTTCCTACGAGCAGTACTTC. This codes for CAWSIDFSYEQYF.

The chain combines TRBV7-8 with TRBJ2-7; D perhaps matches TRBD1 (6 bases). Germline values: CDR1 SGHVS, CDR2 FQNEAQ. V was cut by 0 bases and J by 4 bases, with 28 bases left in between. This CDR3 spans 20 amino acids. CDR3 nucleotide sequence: TGTGCCAGCAGCTTAGCTGCGGGCAGGGGCGTAAACGTGGGAAGGTACGAGCAGTACTTC. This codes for CASSLAAGRGVNVGRYEQYF.

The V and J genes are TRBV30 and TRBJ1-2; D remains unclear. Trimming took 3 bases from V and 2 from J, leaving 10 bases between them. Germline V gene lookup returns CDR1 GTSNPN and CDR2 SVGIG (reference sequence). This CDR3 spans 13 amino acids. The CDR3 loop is CAWRRSRNYGYTF. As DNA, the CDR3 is TGTGCCTGGAGGCGGAGTCGAAACTATGGCTACACCTTC.

CDR3 amino acids: CAISPGQGTYEQYF. CDR3 coding DNA: TGTGCCATCAGTCCGGGACAGGGGACCTACGAGCAGTACTTC. The V gene is TRBV10-3, the J gene TRBJ2-7; 10 positions agree with TRBD1. Losses at the gene ends were 5 bases for V and 2 bases for J; bases not matched to a gene: 3. The CDR3 covers 14 residues. Germline CDR1 and CDR2: ENHRY and SYGVKD.